This T cell receptor (beta chain) originates from a study of blood T cell repertoires in COVID-19. Generated by immunoSEQ multiplex PCR, the TCRdb table keeps only in-frame clones and is missing some. In the table there are 250,000 to 300,000 clones, approximately 87% of which are singletons. Material for sequencing was peripheral blood. The receptor was isolated from a woman in her twenties or thirties with COVID-19, enrolled during active disease.

CDR3 sequence: CAWSVLAGGLNEQFF. CDR3 bases: TGTGCCTGGAGTGTACTAGCGGGGGGGCTAAATGAGCAGTTCTTC. V and J are TRBV30 and TRBJ2-1; TRBD2 agrees at 13 bases. The CDR3 sequence is 15 residues long. Losses at the gene ends were 0 bases for V and 7 bases for J; bases not matched to a gene: 3. The germline V gene encodes CDR1 GTSNPN and CDR2 SVGIG (reference sequence).